The 9 T cell receptor beta chains in this list originate from one sample, sequenced in a study of a mutant IDH1 vaccine in newly diagnosed glioma (dated by TCRdb to the early 2020s). Preparation of the library involved the immunoSEQ multiplex PCR assay. TCRdb obtained this table from immuneACCESS and retained in-frame rearrangements with V and J assigned. These tables miss some clones; where compared with another copy, unresolved V genes account for less than half of the shortfall, and the remainder is unexplained. This sample gives 60,000 or so clones in total; roughly 81% of them show up just once. Of the sample, approximately 8.1% falls within the top ten clones. No antigen is known for these receptors. Per the publication, the time point label means: week 23, last vaccination. A 20-mer mutant IDH1 peptide at 300 micrograms in Montanide made up each vaccine dose, which was injected subcutaneously together with topical imiquimod.

The source material was PBMCs, sampled from a glioma patient whose treatment included an IDH1 peptide vaccine. These receptors all come from a woman aged 40 to 55 with glioma. Some clones in this sample may be carry-over from other donors' samples.

This clone showed up just once. The rearrangement joins TRBV2 to TRBJ2-7; 7 bases are a match to TRBD1. V trimming: 8 bases; J trimming: 1 base; junction bases outside the gene matches: 11. This CDR3 spans 15 amino acids. Germline values: CDR1 SNHLY, CDR2 FYNNEI. CDR3 amino acids: CASWDRVLRSYEQYF. Written as DNA, the CDR3 is TGTGCCAGCTGGGACAGAGTACTGAGGTCCTACGAGCAGTACTTC.

This clone has a handful of counts. The chain is built from TRBV6-5 and TRBJ2-2; D may correspond to TRBD1 or TRBD2 (5 bases each). The CDR3 sequence is 16 residues long. Trimming removed 0 bases at V and 5 bases at J, with 13 bases between. Germline assignment: CDR1 MNHEY and CDR2 SVGAGI. The CDR3 is CASSYSRGEWTGELFF. The CDR3 bases are TGTGCCAGCAGTTACTCGAGAGGGGAATGGACCGGGGAGCTGTTTTTT.

This clone showed up just once. The V and J genes are TRBV7-9 and TRBJ1-4; D gene unclear. The germline V and J ends were trimmed by 3 bases and 5 bases, with 7 bases remaining between them. The CDR3 contains 13 residues. CDR1 and CDR2 from the germline V gene are SEHNR and FQNEAQ (reference sequence). DNA of the CDR3: TGTGCCAGCAGCTTGAAGGGAAATGAAAAACTGTTTTTT. It codes for CASSLKGNEKLFF.

Only a few counts were recorded for this clone. The V and J genes are TRBV30 and TRBJ1-4; maybe TRBD1 (6 bases). The CDR3 contains 14 residues. The germline V and J ends were trimmed by 2 bases and 2 bases, with 9 bases remaining between them. CDR1 is GTSNPN, CDR2 SVGIG, per germline (reference sequence). This CDR3 reads CAWSRTATNEKLFF. The CDR3 DNA reads TGTGCCTGGAGTAGGACAGCTACTAATGAAAAACTGTTTTTT.

This clone has more than one count but fewer than ten. This rearrangement joins TRBV19 to TRBJ1-1, with TRBD1 matching 8 bases. Germline CDR1 reads LNHDA; CDR2 reads SQIVND (reference sequence). CDR3 length equals 14 residues. The V and J ends lost 9 bases and 3 bases, in that order; junction bases with no gene match: 9. The CDR3 DNA is TGTGCCAGCCGGAGACAGGGGTTTGACACTGAAGCTTTCTTT. This translates into CASRRQGFDTEAFF. Full variable domain (remainder filled in from reference TRBV19 and TRBJ1-1): DGGITQSPKYLFRKEGQNVTLSCEQNLNHDAMYWYRQDPGQGLRLIYYSQIVNDFQKGDIAEGYSVSREKKESFPLTVTSAQKNPTAFYLCASRRQGFDTEAFFGQGTRLTVV.

The V call is TRBV7-2, the J call TRBJ2-7; no firm D call. The germline CDR1 and CDR2 sequences are SGHTA and FQGNSA. The V end was cut by 1 base, the J end by 0 bases, with 7 bases between. The CDR3 is 14 amino acids. DNA of the CDR3: TGTGCCAGCAGCTTAGACTATAGCTCCTACGAGCAGTACTTC. Its translation is CASSLDYSSYEQYF.

This chain connects TRBV6-5 to TRBJ1-5; 8 positions agree with TRBD1. CDR1 and CDR2 (germline): MNHEY, SVGAGI. V was pared by 10 bases and J by 4 bases, with 9 bases of the junction left unmatched. The CDR3 runs to 14 residues. In nucleotides, the CDR3 is TGTGCCACAAAAGGACAGGGTAGTAATCAGCCCCAGCATTTT. This codes for CATKGQGSNQPQHF.

This clone has only a few counts. The chain uses TRBV10-3 and TRBJ1-2; 8 nucleotides agree with TRBD1. Germline V CDR1 and CDR2: ENHRY, SYGVKD. With V trimmed by 2 bases and J by 11 bases, 4 bases remained unmatched. This CDR3 is built from 12 residues. As DNA, the CDR3 is TGTGCCATCAGTGAGGGACAGGGCAGGTACACCTTC. The encoded protein is CAISEGQGRYTF.

V gene TRBV11-2 combines with J gene TRBJ2-5, with 9 bases identical to TRBD1. The CDR3 totals 16 residues. Germline V gene lookup returns CDR1 SGHAT and CDR2 FQNNGV. Trimming at V came to 3 bases and at J to 3 bases, leaving 8 bases not matched to a gene. The CDR3 is CASSFNRGQVKETQYF. The DNA for the CDR3 is TGTGCCAGCAGCTTCAACAGGGGGCAGGTTAAAGAGACCCAGTACTTC.